This TCR beta chain originates from a study of cytomegalovirus exposure and HLA in healthy donors. Trimming pared 2 bases from V and 1 base from J, leaving 6 bases between. This CDR3 has 13 amino acids. The germline V gene encodes CDR1 SEHNR and CDR2 FQNEAQ (reference sequence). Method: immunoSEQ multiplex PCR; TCRdb's copy keeps in-frame clones and lacks some. This table has 100,000 to 150,000 clones, about nine tenths appearing once. Sequenced: PBMCs. This sequence joins TRBV7-9 and TRBJ2-7; D not certain. The sequence came from a man younger than 45 in good health and CMV-seronegative. The chain's CDR3 is CASSLYGSYEQYF. CDR3 in DNA: TGTGCCAGCAGCTTATACGGGTCCTACGAGCAGTACTTC.